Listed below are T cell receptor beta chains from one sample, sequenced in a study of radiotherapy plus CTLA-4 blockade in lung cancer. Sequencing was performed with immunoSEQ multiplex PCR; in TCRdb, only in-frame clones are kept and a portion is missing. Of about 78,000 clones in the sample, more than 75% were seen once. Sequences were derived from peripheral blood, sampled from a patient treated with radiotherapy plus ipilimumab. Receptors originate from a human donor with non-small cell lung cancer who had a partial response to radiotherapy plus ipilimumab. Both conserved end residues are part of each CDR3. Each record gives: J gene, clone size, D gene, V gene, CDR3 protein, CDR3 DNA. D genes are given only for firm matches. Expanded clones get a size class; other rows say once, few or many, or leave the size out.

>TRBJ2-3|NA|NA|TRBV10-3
CAITGTGGTDTQYF
TGTGCCATCACCGGGACCGGGGGAACAGATACGCAGTATTTT
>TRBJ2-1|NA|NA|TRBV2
CAGEKTDSSYNEQFF
TGTGCCGGAGAAAAGACAGATAGCTCCTACAATGAGCAGTTCTTC
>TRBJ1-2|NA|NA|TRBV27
CASKAPGRAGGYGYTF
TGTGCCAGCAAGGCCCCCGGCAGGGCCGGTGGTTATGGCTACACCTTC
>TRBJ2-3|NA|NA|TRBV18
CASSPLQDTQYF
TGTGCCAGCTCACCACTTCAAGATACGCAGTATTTT
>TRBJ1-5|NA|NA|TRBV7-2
CASSLGDSYSNQPQHF
TGTGCCAGCAGCTTAGGAGATTCCTATAGCAATCAGCCCCAGCATTTT
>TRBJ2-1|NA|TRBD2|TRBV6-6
CASSPGLAPYNEQFF
TGTGCCAGCAGTCCGGGACTAGCGCCGTACAATGAGCAGTTCTTC
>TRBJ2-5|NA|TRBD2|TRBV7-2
CASSLNSGRWETQYF
TGTGCCAGCAGCCTGAATAGCGGGAGGTGGGAGACCCAGTACTTC
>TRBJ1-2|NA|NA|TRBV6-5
CASSYQAGRFGYTF
TGTGCCAGCAGTTATCAGGCAGGGCGTTTTGGCTACACCTTC
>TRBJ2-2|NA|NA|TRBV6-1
CASSESTNTGELFF
TGTGCCAGCAGTGAGTCTACCAACACCGGGGAGCTGTTTTTT
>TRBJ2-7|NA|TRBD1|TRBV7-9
CASSWIAGGLSYEQYF
TGTGCCAGCAGCTGGATCGCAGGGGGCTTATCCTACGAGCAGTACTTC
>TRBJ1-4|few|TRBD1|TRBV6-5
CASSPHGQGDGKLFF
TGTGCCAGCAGCCCCCATGGACAGGGAGATGGAAAACTGTTTTTT
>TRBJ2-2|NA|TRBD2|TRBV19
CASTRAGGTGELFF
TGTGCCAGTACCCGGGCGGGAGGAACCGGGGAGCTGTTTTTT
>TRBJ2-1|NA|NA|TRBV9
CASSVSLEAGFSYNEQFF
TGTGCCAGCAGCGTAAGCTTGGAAGCGGGTTTTTCCTACAATGAGCAGTTCTTC
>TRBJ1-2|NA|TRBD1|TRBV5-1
CASRTSLGQPLDNYGYTF
TGCGCCAGCAGGACGAGCTTGGGACAGCCATTAGATAACTATGGCTACACCTTC
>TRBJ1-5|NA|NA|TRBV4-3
CASSRERTVGGGSNQPQHF
TGCGCCAGCAGCCGGGAACGTACAGTAGGGGGGGGTAGCAATCAGCCCCAGCATTTT
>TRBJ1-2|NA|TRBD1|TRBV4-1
CASSQDGQGSYGYTF
TGCGCCAGCAGCCAAGATGGACAGGGGTCTTACGGCTACACCTTC
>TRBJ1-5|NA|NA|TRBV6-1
CASSVQDNQPQHF
TGTGCCAGCAGTGTACAGGACAATCAGCCCCAGCATTTT
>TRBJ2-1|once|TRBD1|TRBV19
CVSSLQGAYNEQFF
TGTGTCAGTTCTTTGCAGGGGGCATACAATGAGCAGTTCTTC
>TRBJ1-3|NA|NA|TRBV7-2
CASSTGPNSGNTIYF
TGTGCCAGCAGCACAGGACCAAACTCTGGAAACACCATATATTTT
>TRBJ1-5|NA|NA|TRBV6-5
CASQKPGQRNQPQHF
TGTGCCAGCCAAAAACCGGGACAACGCAATCAGCCCCAGCATTTT
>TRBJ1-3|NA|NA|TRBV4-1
CASSQGGAGNTIYF
TGCGCCAGCAGCCAAGGGGGGGCTGGAAACACCATATATTTT
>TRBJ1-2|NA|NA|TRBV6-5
CASSSQTSGYTF
TGTGCCAGCAGTTCTCAGACTAGTGGCTACACCTTC
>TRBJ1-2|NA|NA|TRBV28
CASSFPPLDSHANYGYTF
TGTGCCAGCAGTTTCCCCCCCCTGGACAGCCACGCTAACTATGGCTACACCTTC
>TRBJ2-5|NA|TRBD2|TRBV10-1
CASSNSSGPNQETQYF
TGCGCCAGCAGCAATTCTAGCGGACCCAACCAAGAGACCCAGTACTTC
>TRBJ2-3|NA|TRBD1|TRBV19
CASSIVGTGTDTQYF
TGTGCCAGTAGTATAGTAGGGACAGGCACAGATACGCAGTATTTT
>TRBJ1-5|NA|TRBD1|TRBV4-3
CASSQEGTGGGQPQHF
TGCGCCAGCAGCCAAGAAGGGACAGGGGGCGGTCAGCCCCAGCATTTT
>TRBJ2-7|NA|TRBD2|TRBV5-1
CASSFHPGGAYEQYF
TGCGCCAGCAGCTTTCACCCCGGGGGGGCCTACGAGCAGTACTTC
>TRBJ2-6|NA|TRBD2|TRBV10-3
CVISESRGGSGGSAGANVLTF
TGTGTCATCAGTGAGTCGCGTGGTGGGAGCGGGGGATCGGCTGGGGCCAACGTCCTGACTTTC
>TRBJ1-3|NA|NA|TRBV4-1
CASSQEGTPAGNTIYF
TGCGCCAGCAGCCAAGAAGGGACACCCGCTGGAAACACCATATATTTT
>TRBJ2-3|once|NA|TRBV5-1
CASSLEGLTDTQYF
TGCGCCAGCAGCTTGGAGGGGCTCACAGATACGCAGTATTTT
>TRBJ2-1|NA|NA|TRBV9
CASSPRSPAVEQFF
TGTGCCAGCAGCCCGCGGTCCCCGGCCGTTGAGCAGTTCTTC
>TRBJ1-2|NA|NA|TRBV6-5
CASSSPTGREYGYTF
TGTGCCAGCAGTTCCCCCACAGGGCGAGAGTATGGCTACACCTTC
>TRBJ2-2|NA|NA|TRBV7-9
CASSPWAANTGELFF
TGTGCCAGCAGCCCCTGGGCCGCGAACACCGGGGAGCTGTTTTTT
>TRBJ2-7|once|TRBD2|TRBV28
CAGSTTSSGRAREQYF
TGTGCCGGCAGTACCACCTCTAGCGGGAGGGCGAGAGAGCAGTACTTC
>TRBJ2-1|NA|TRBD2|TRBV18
CASSPRRLAGNNEQFF
TGTGCCAGCTCGCCTCGGCGACTAGCGGGTAACAATGAGCAGTTCTTC
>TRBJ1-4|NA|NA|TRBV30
CAWRSDLGPTNEKLFF
TGTGCCTGGAGATCCGATCTGGGGCCGACAAATGAAAAACTGTTTTTT
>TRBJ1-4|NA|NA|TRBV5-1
CASSSRGQGSNEKLFF
TGCGCCAGCAGCTCCCGAGGACAAGGCAGTAATGAAAAACTGTTTTTT
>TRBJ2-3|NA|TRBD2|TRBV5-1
CASSLDASGSRPDTQYF
TGCGCCAGCAGCTTGGATGCTAGCGGGAGTCGACCAGATACGCAGTATTTT
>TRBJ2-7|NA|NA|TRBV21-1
CASSKTGIGDPSYEQYF
TGTGCCAGCAGCAAGACAGGGATCGGCGACCCCTCCTACGAGCAGTACTTC
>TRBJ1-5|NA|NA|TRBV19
CASSLRWGANQPQHF
TGTGCCAGTAGCCTCCGCTGGGGAGCAAATCAGCCCCAGCATTTT
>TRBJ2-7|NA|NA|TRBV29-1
CSVELPGAYEQYF
TGCAGCGTTGAACTGCCGGGGGCCTACGAGCAGTACTTC
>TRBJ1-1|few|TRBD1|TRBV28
CASSGTGTGSTEAFF
TGTGCCAGCAGTGGGACCGGGACAGGGAGCACTGAAGCTTTCTTT
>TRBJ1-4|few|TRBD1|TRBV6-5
CASSPGTGGKLFF
TGTGCCAGCAGCCCCGGGACAGGGGGAAAACTGTTTTTT
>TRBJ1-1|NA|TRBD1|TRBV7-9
CASSPGQKLDLEAFF
TGTGCCAGCAGCCCGGGACAGAAACTCGACTTGGAAGCTTTCTTT
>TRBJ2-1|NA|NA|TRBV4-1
CASSQSEPSGNEQFF
TGCGCCAGCAGCCAAAGCGAGCCCTCGGGGAATGAGCAGTTCTTC
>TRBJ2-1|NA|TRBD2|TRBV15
CATSRHAGTIGDEQFF
TGTGCCACCAGCAGACACGCAGGGACTATCGGGGATGAGCAGTTCTTC
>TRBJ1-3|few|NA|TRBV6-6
CASSPRGHAGNTIYF
TGTGCCAGCAGTCCTCGCGGGCATGCTGGAAACACCATATATTTT
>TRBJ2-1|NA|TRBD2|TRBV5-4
CASNPGLAGPNEQFF
TGTGCCAGCAATCCGGGACTAGCGGGGCCTAATGAGCAGTTCTTC
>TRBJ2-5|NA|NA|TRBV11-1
CASSLAAVRETQYF
TGTGCCAGCAGCTTAGCGGCCGTCAGGGAGACCCAGTACTTC
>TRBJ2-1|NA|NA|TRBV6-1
CASSASWNEQFF
TGTGCCAGCAGTGCAAGCTGGAATGAGCAGTTCTTC
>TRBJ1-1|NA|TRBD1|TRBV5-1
CASSSGQPNTEAFF
TGCGCCAGCAGCTCGGGACAGCCGAACACTGAAGCTTTCTTT
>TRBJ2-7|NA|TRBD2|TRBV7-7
CASSPLAGGYEQYF
TGTGCTAGCAGCCCTCTAGCGGGAGGCTACGAGCAGTACTTC
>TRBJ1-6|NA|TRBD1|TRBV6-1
CASSEADRGHSPLHF
TGTGCCAGCAGTGAAGCGGACAGGGGGCATTCACCCCTCCACTTT